What follows describes a single T cell receptor beta chain. cDNA came from around 0.5 to 1 ug RNA primed by random hexamers. The CDR3 of TCR beta was amplified by immunoSEQ multiplex PCR across 54 Vbeta and 13 Jbeta. TCRdb processed the immunoSEQ multiplex PCR reads anew with MiXCR; each CDR3 protein has one entry. Of under 550,000 distinct CDR3 sequences listed, around 85% are singletons. This entry belongs to a study of CD8 T cells in Susac syndrome. From blood CD8+ and CD4+ T cells, the TCR beta chain was sequenced. The multiple sclerosis control group comprised treatment-naive patients with stable or active relapsing-remitting disease. TEMRA cells were FACS-enriched, and CD8+ and CD4+ T cells were isolated negatively. The sample consisted of CD8+ T cells from PBMCs. This sequence was found in a human donor with multiple sclerosis.

Here the CDR3 DNA reads TGTGCCAGCAGGGAGACCGGGACAGGAATAGATACGCAGTATTTT. Translation gives CASRETGTGIDTQYF. The rearrangement joins TRBV14 to TRBJ2-3, with TRBD1 identical over 8 bases. The CDR3 is 15 amino acids. CDR1 and CDR2 from the germline V gene are SGHDN and FVKESK. V lost 6 bases and J lost 5; bases outside the gene matches: 10.